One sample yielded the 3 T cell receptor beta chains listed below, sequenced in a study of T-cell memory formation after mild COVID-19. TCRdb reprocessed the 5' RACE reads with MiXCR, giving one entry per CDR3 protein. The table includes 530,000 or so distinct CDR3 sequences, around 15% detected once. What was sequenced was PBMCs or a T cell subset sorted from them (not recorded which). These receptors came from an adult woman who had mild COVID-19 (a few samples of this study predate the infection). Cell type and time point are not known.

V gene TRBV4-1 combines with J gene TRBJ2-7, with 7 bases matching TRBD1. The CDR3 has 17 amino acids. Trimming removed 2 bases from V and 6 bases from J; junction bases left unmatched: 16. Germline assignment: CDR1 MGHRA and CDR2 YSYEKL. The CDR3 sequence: CASSQLYLTGKGSEQYF. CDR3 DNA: TGCGCCAGCAGCCAACTATACCTGACAGGGAAAGGGAGCGAGCAGTACTTC.

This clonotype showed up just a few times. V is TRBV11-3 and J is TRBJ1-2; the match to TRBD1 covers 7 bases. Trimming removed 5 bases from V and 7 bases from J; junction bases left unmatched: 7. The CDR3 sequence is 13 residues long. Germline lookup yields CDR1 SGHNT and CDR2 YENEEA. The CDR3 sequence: CASSQGEGSGYTF. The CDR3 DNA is TGTGCCAGCAGCCAGGGGGAGGGGTCTGGCTACACCTTC.

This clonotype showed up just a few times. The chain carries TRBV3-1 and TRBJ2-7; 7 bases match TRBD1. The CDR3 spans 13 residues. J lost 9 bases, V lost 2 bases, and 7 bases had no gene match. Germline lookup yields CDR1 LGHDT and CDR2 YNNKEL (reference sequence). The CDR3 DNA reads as TGTGCCAGCAGCCAACCGGGACAGTCCACGCAGTACTTC. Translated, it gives CASSQPGQSTQYF.